In its sample, the clone carrying this T cell receptor beta chain was seen once. Its antigen remains unknown. Blood collection times were about day -28 and days 30, 100, 180 posttransplant. The data are from a study of T cell clonotyping in hematopoietic cell transplantation. Clones were sequenced by immunoSEQ multiplex PCR, and TCRdb holds only the in-frame ones, with some missing. The sample has some 5,000 clones; around 92% are singletons. Overall study findings and caveats: Few recipient clonotypes overlapped donors; over 95% were de novo at given depth. After transplant, recipient diversity fell while pathologically expanded clonotypes grew through day 180. Graft donor and pretransplant recipient Inverse Simpson Index values predicted broader posttransplant TCR diversity.

The sample here was peripheral blood mononuclear cells, taken 100 days after allogeneic stem cell transplant. The clonotype originates from an older male patient who had an allogeneic stem cell transplant from an unrelated donor, so T cells may come from the graft donor. Some clones in this sample may be carry-over from other donors' samples.

This CDR3 is CASKEQGDEKLFF. DNA of the CDR3: TGTGCCAGCAAGGAACAGGGTGATGAAAAACTGTTTTTT. The chain joins TRBV27 to TRBJ1-4; maybe TRBD1 (6 bases). The CDR3 covers 13 residues. CDR1 is MNHEY and CDR2 is SMNVEV in the germline V gene (reference sequence). Trimming pared 7 bases from V and 6 bases from J, leaving 12 bases between. Complete variable domain (other parts from reference TRBV27 and TRBJ1-4): EAQVTQNPRYLITVTGKKLTVTCSQNMNHEYMSWYRQDPGLGLRQIYYSMNVEVTDKGDVPEGYKVSRKEKRNFPLILESPSPNQTSLYFCASKEQGDEKLFFGSGTQLSVL.